This T cell receptor (beta chain) was sequenced in a study of blood T cell repertoires in COVID-19. Produced via immunoSEQ multiplex PCR; TCRdb's table is partial and in-frame only. Here the sample spans some 400,000 clones, 80% to 90% being singletons. CDR1 is SGHVS, CDR2 FQNEAQ, per germline. With 3 bases clipped from V and 8 bases from J, the junction kept 10 bases outside the gene matches. The CDR3 is 15 amino acids. Cohorts were determined from participant-reported clinical history. This sequence joins TRBV7-8 and TRBJ2-1; 7 bases map to TRBD2. The clonotype comes from a man aged 25-45 years who had recovered from COVID-19. The sequenced material came from PBMCs or T cells enriched from blood (not recorded which). The CDR3 reads CASSLGGGVFDEQFF. In DNA, the CDR3 is TGTGCCAGCAGCTTGGGGGGAGGGGTCTTCGATGAGCAGTTCTTC.